This is a list of T cell receptor beta chains from one sample in a study of vaccination effects on CD4 cells after COVID-19. Data came from immunoSEQ multiplex PCR; TCRdb stores just in-frame clones and leaves some out. Here the sample spans some 66,000 clones, roughly 80% being singletons. These TCRs' antigens remain unknown. The sequences come from CD4+ T cells from PBMCs cultured without peptide, collected after COVID-19 vaccination. Source of these receptors: a human donor who received a COVID-19 vaccine. The CDR3 runs from the conserved cysteine through the conserved F or W. Fields, in order: V gene, clone size, D gene, J gene, CDR3 DNA, CDR3 protein. The D gene is left open where the match is weak. A row's size may be missing; if present it is once, few, many or a size class.

TRBV18	once	-	TRBJ2-5	TGTGCCAGCTCACCACAAGGGGCAGTTAAGTACCAAGAGACCCAGTACTTC	CASSPQGAVKYQETQYF
TRBV9	-	-	TRBJ1-6	TGTGCCAGCAGCAGAAAACCCGACAGATTAAATTCACCCCTCCACTTT	CASSRKPDRLNSPLHF
TRBV9	few	-	TRBJ1-2	TGTGCCAGCAGCCCTTCGGGGGAAAAGTATGGCTACACCTTC	CASSPSGEKYGYTF
TRBV19	-	TRBD1	TRBJ1-1	TGTGCCAGTATTGACCAGGGGGCCCGGAAGAACACTGAAGCTTTCTTT	CASIDQGARKNTEAFF
TRBV29-1	-	-	TRBJ2-3	TGCAGCGTTGATGGGGGACATACGCAGTATTTT	CSVDGGHTQYF
TRBV24-1	-	-	TRBJ1-1	TGTGCCACCAGTGATCCCCGGCAGGGGAACACTGAAGCTTTCTTT	CATSDPRQGNTEAFF
TRBV6-2/TRBV6-3	-	-	TRBJ2-1	TGTGCCAGCAGTTGGGGACTTAACAATGAGCAGTTCTTC	CASSWGLNNEQFF
TRBV19	few	TRBD1	TRBJ1-6	TGTGCCAGTAGCGCTGGGACAGGAACTTCACCCCTCCACTTT	CASSAGTGTSPLHF
TRBV10-2	-	TRBD1	TRBJ2-4	TGCGCCAGCAGTGATAGAAGGACAGGGAGCATTCAGTACTTC	CASSDRRTGSIQYF
TRBV5-6	-	TRBD1	TRBJ2-5	TGTGCCAGCAGCCAGGGGGTAGGGGAGACCCAGTACTTC	CASSQGVGETQYF
TRBV6-2/TRBV6-3	once	-	TRBJ1-2	TGTGCCAGCAGTTACTCGAGGAGGCATGGCTACACCTTC	CASSYSRRHGYTF
TRBV5-4	medium-sized	-	TRBJ1-1	TGTGCCAGCAGCTTATCCATGGGGGGCCAAGCTTTCTTT	CASSLSMGGQAFF
TRBV30	-	-	TRBJ1-3	TGTGCCTGGAGGGGTTTAGCAGGAAACACCATATATTTT	CAWRGLAGNTIYF
TRBV5-6	-	TRBD1	TRBJ2-5	TGTGCCAGCAGCTTTGTGGACAGGGAGGTATGGCAAGAGACCCAGTACTTC	CASSFVDREVWQETQYF
TRBV18	-	-	TRBJ2-3	TGTGCCAGCTCACCAGTGCAACGAAGCACAGATACGCAGTATTTT	CASSPVQRSTDTQYF
TRBV6-2/TRBV6-3	few	TRBD1	TRBJ2-2	TGTGCCAGCAGTGGGGACAGGGTACACACCGGGGAGCTGTTTTTT	CASSGDRVHTGELFF
TRBV7-2	-	-	TRBJ1-4	TGTGCCAGCAGCTTAGTCCACAGTAGGGAAAAACTGTTTTTT	CASSLVHSREKLFF
TRBV24-1	-	-	TRBJ1-2	TGTGCCACCAGTGATTTAAGACAGGGCTACACCTTC	CATSDLRQGYTF
TRBV9	-	-	TRBJ1-2	TGTGCCAGCAGCGTCGACAATAACTATGGCTACACCTTC	CASSVDNNYGYTF
TRBV11-2	-	TRBD1	TRBJ2-1	TGTGCCAGCAGCTTAATTGGGCAGGGGGCATTCTTGCAGTTCTTC	CASSLIGQGAFLQFF
TRBV2	-	TRBD1	TRBJ2-2	TGTGCCGGACAGGGGTGGTCCACCGGGGAGCTGTTTTTT	CAGQGWSTGELFF
TRBV6-5	-	-	TRBJ2-1	TGTGCCAGCAGTTACCGCCAGGGGAATGAGCAGTTCTTC	CASSYRQGNEQFF
TRBV12-3/TRBV12-4	-	-	TRBJ1-2	TGTGCCAGGGGGGGGAGAGGGAACGGCTACACCTTC	CARGGRGNGYTF
TRBV5-1	-	-	TRBJ1-5	TGCGCCAGCAGCTTGGATACTTCTCAGCCCCAGCATTTT	CASSLDTSQPQHF
TRBV2	-	-	TRBJ1-5	TGTGCCAGCGGCCCAGACCCTAGCAATCAGCCCCAGCATTTT	CASGPDPSNQPQHF
TRBV5-4	-	-	TRBJ1-1	TGTGCCAGCAGCTTTTTCCCCTTGAACACTGAAGCTTTCTTT	CASSFFPLNTEAFF
TRBV28	-	-	TRBJ1-2	TGTGCCAGCAGCCCTTCAAGGGACGGCCGCTATGGCTACACCTTC	CASSPSRDGRYGYTF
TRBV19	-	-	TRBJ1-5	TGTGCCAGTATCGGGACCGCTCCTTCCAATCAGCCCCAGCATTTT	CASIGTAPSNQPQHF